The clone carrying this TCR beta chain was found many times. Its specificity is unknown. This sample is part of a study of Graves' ophthalmopathy and Graves' hyperthyroidism. Findings of the study overall: A 13-signature model separated ophthalmopathy from stable hyperthyroidism, about 91% sensitivity, 65% to 82% specificity.

The CDR3 extends over 15 amino acids. Germline V gene data show CDR1 as KGHDR and CDR2 as SFDVKD. V was pared by 8 bases and J by 1 base, with 9 bases of the junction left unmatched. RNA served as the template for amplifying TCR beta CDR3 regions. The first-round RT-PCR employed HTBI primers together with the Qiagen OneStep RT-PCR kit. A multiplex PCR was then performed as the second round. Using its own MiXCR run on the multiplex PCR reads, TCRdb lists one record per CDR3 protein. The data show 350,000 to 400,000 distinct CDR3 sequences, about 16% seen once. Cases classed as stable hyperthyroidism had no ophthalmopathy within 18 months of follow-up.

The sequencing sample was made of peripheral blood. The chain combines TRBV24-1 with TRBJ1-1; 7 bases align to TRBD1. This clonotype was sampled from a woman between 18 and 29 years old with stable Graves' hyperthyroidism. CDR3 in amino acids: CATNERGGENTEAFF. CDR3 bases: TGTGCCACCAACGAGAGAGGGGGCGAGAACACTGAAGCTTTCTTT.